This TCR beta chain comes out of a study of lung T cells in sarcoidosis with Löfgren's syndrome. This clonotype was recorded at least ten times. TCRdb independently ran MiXCR on the reads; one entry per CDR3 protein. The sample records roughly 63,000 distinct CDR3 sequences, approximately 22% being singletons. The origin of this receptor is a human donor with sarcoidosis (Löfgren's syndrome or another form), or a control subject (not recorded which). The source material was CD4+ T cells from PBMCs.

CDR3 sequence: CASSSPGTNYNEQFF. CDR3 in DNA: TGTGCCAGCAGCTCTCCCGGGACTAATTACAATGAGCAGTTCTTC. This chain links TRBV28 with TRBJ2-1; 7 bases fit TRBD2. CDR1 is MDHEN, CDR2 SYDVKM, per germline. The CDR3 totals 15 residues. Trimming at V came to 6 bases and at J to 4 bases, leaving 9 bases not matched to a gene.